This entry lists 2 T cell receptor beta chains sequenced from one sample in a study of OX40 agonist ivuxolimab in advanced cancers. Repertoires were generated with immunoSEQ multiplex PCR, while TCRdb's copy carries only in-frame clones and drops some. In the table there are about 17,000 clones, about 83% of which are singletons. This specimen was CD4+ or CD8+ T cells sorted from blood, taken in a trial of the OX40 agonist ivuxolimab. All receptors derive from an adult with an advanced solid tumor such as melanoma, head and neck, liver or kidney cancer.

J is TRBJ1-2 and V is TRBV11-2; TRBD1 might be the D (5 bases). The CDR3 is 13 residues long. The V gene's germline CDR1 is SGHAT and CDR2 FQNNGV. Trimming removed 5 bases from V and 2 bases from J, with 9 bases in between. The CDR3 coding sequence is TGTGCCAGCAGCCTGGGACTGAACTATGGCTACACCTTC. Translation gives CASSLGLNYGYTF.

The rearrangement links TRBV5-4 to TRBJ2-2; 7 bases match TRBD2. The CDR3 runs 16 residues. V shed 4 bases and J 1 base; nucleotides not matched to a gene: 7. CDR1 is SGHNT and CDR2 is YYREEE in the germline V gene (reference sequence). The CDR3 DNA is TGTGCCAGCAGCGCGCAGGGAGGGGAGAACACCGGGGAGCTGTTTTTT. Its protein is CASSAQGGENTGELFF.